The 10 T cell receptor beta chains listed next were all sequenced from one sample in a study of CXCR3-negative and CXCR3-positive naive CD8 T cells. With UMI labels, 5' RACE was used to prepare the TRB cDNA libraries. Each CDR3 protein gets one entry in TCRdb, which reprocessed the 5' RACE reads and gives no DNA. This listing includes 70,000 to 95,000 distinct CDR3 sequences. Sequenced material: naive CXCR3- CD8+ T cells from blood. Subset noted: CD45RO-CCR7+CD27+CD95- naive CD8+ T cells lacking CXCR3 (TNR3-). Source of these receptors: a human donor in good health. Some clones in this sample may be carry-over from other donors' samples.

The chain links TRBV25-1 to TRBJ2-1; the TCRdb D gene call, TRBD2, has no DNA to confirm it. Germline CDR1 and CDR2: MGHDK and SYGVNS. CDR3 length: 12 residues. The CDR3 sequence: CASSGTSGKQFF.

The V call is TRBV4-1, the J call TRBJ2-7; the TCRdb D gene call, TRBD2, has no DNA to confirm it. The CDR3 contains 16 residues. In germline, CDR1 is MGHRA, CDR2 YSYEKL. This CDR3 reads CASSQDRTSGSQEQYF.

CDR3 region: CASSPGTISYEQYF. The chain carries TRBV4-3 and TRBJ2-7; TCRdb selects TRBD1, and the lack of DNA leaves this call unchecked. This CDR3 contains 14 residues. Germline V CDR1 and CDR2: LGHNA, YSLEER.

The chain recombines TRBV19 with TRBJ2-2; the D call of TRBD1 rests on TCRdb alone, since no DNA is present to check it. This CDR3 comprises 16 residues. Germline V gene sequence: CDR1 LNHDA, CDR2 SQIVND (reference sequence). Here the CDR3 reads CASSIGAGAYTGELFF.

The V call is TRBV4-1, the J call TRBJ2-5; there is no DNA to check the TCRdb D call of TRBD1. The CDR3 contains 17 residues. CDR1 and CDR2 (germline): MGHRA, YSYEKL. The CDR3 loop is CASSQDDRVQFQETQYF.

The gene calls are TRBV7-2 and TRBJ2-5; TCRdb returns TRBD1, unconfirmable since there is no DNA. CDR3 length: 14 residues. Germline lookup yields CDR1 SGHTA and CDR2 FQGNSA. CDR3 sequence reads: CASSFAGEIETQYF.

This CDR3 reads CASSYSWERAGELFF. The chain uses TRBV6-2 or TRBV6-3 and TRBJ2-2; TCRdb reports TRBD1, a call that lacks DNA to check it against. This CDR3 comprises 15 residues. Germline assignment: CDR1 MNHEY and CDR2 SVGEGT.

The CDR3 protein is CASTPSPGGASVTGELFF. The chain carries TRBV4-3 and TRBJ2-2; TCRdb gives TRBD1 as the D gene, but with no DNA this cannot be confirmed. Germline V CDR1 and CDR2: LGHNA, YSLEER. The CDR3 is 18 residues long.

The chain joins TRBV5-1 to TRBJ2-7; without DNA, the TCRdb call of TRBD2 cannot be checked. The length of the CDR3 is 14 residues. The germline gives CDR1 SGHRS, CDR2 YFSETQ. CDR3 loop: CASSLAGEIYEQYF.

The rearrangement uses TRBV4-1 and TRBJ1-6; TCRdb proposes TRBD1, but this gene call is untestable without DNA. CDR3 length equals 16 residues. Germline V gene lookup returns CDR1 MGHRA and CDR2 YSYEKL. CDR3 sequence reads: CASSQETTGYNSPLHF.